The next 9 T cell receptor beta chains were all read from a single sample in a study of siplizumab effects on memory and regulatory T cells. Assay: immunoSEQ multiplex PCR; the TCRdb copy retains only in-frame clones and omits some. This table holds fewer than 70,000 clones, 80% to 90% found once. The sequenced material came from Tregs sorted from blood. These receptors were collected from a human donor in good health.

The chain uses TRBV7-2 and TRBJ2-3; 9 bases agree with TRBD1. CDR1 SGHTA and CDR2 FQGNSA come from the germline V gene. This CDR3 has 16 amino acids. With V trimmed by 2 bases and J by 4 bases, 7 bases remained unmatched. The CDR3 nucleotides read TGTGCCAGCAGCTTATCCCCGGGACAGGGAGCAGATACGCAGTATTTT. Its protein product is CASSLSPGQGADTQYF. The whole variable domain, filled in from reference TRBV7-2 and TRBJ2-3, reads GAGVSQSPSNKVTEKGKDVELRCDPISGHTALYWYRQSLGQGLEFLIYFQGNSAPDKSGLPSDRFSAERTGGSVSTLTIQRTQQEDSAVYLCASSLSPGQGADTQYFGPGTRLTVL.

The V and J genes are TRBV12-5 and TRBJ2-3; D is unresolved. V was cut by 7 bases and J by 0 bases, with 5 bases left in between. The V gene's germline CDR1 is LGHNT and CDR2 FRNRAP. This CDR3 region has 12 residues. The CDR3 DNA follows: TGTGCTAGTGCTTGGAGCACAGATACGCAGTATTTT. This encodes CASAWSTDTQYF.

The chain joins TRBV7-2 to TRBJ2-5; D gene uncertain. This CDR3 region has 13 residues. Trimming took 5 bases from V and 5 from J, leaving 12 bases between them. Germline lookup yields CDR1 SGHTA and CDR2 FQGNSA. The CDR3 DNA reads TGTGCCAGCAGCCCCGCCTTGGAGGAGACCCAGTACTTC. Amino acid sequence: CASSPALEETQYF. The whole variable domain, filled in from reference TRBV7-2 and TRBJ2-5, reads GAGVSQSPSNKVTEKGKDVELRCDPISGHTALYWYRQSLGQGLEFLIYFQGNSAPDKSGLPSDRFSAERTGGSVSTLTIQRTQQEDSAVYLCASSPALEETQYFGPGTRLLVL.

For the CDR3, the DNA is TGTGCCAGCAGTTTACAGGGGCGCGGCTACACCTTC. Amino acid sequence: CASSLQGRGYTF. The chain links TRBV28 to TRBJ1-2; maybe TRBD1 (6 bases). CDR1 MDHEN and CDR2 SYDVKM come from the germline V gene. V lost 2 bases and J lost 8, with 9 bases in between. This CDR3 spans 12 amino acids.

The chain couples TRBV5-4 to TRBJ1-2, with TRBD1 as a possible D gene (5 bases). The V end lost 0 bases, the J end lost 6 bases, and 15 bases lay between the germline ends. This CDR3 comprises 15 residues. The germline V gene has CDR1 SGHNT and CDR2 YYREEE (reference sequence). The CDR3 loop is CASSLAFQGFDGYTF. The CDR3 DNA reads TGTGCCAGCAGCTTGGCCTTTCAGGGCTTTGATGGCTACACCTTC.

DNA for the CDR3: TGTGCCAGCAGCGTAGGGCAATTCACTGAAGCTTTCTTT. Protein: CASSVGQFTEAFF. This rearrangement joins TRBV9 to TRBJ1-1; no reliable D call. CDR1 is SGDLS, CDR2 YYNGEE, per germline. The length of the CDR3 is 13 residues. V lost 0 bases, J lost 4 bases, and 7 bases lay in between.

This chain connects TRBV11-1 to TRBJ1-1; D possibly corresponds to TRBD1 (5 bases). The CDR3 contains 14 residues. V dropped 8 bases and J dropped 2 bases, with 15 bases sitting between them. CDR1 SGHAT and CDR2 FQDESV come from the germline V gene (reference sequence). CDR3 sequence: CASSRQLINTEAFF. The CDR3 region has the DNA TGTGCCAGCTCCCGACAGCTAATTAACACTGAAGCTTTCTTT.

The chain recombines TRBV10-1 with TRBJ1-5, with D unclear. This CDR3 spans 14 amino acids. V shed 6 bases and J shed 9 bases, with 18 bases lying between them. CDR1 WNHNN and CDR2 SYGVQD come from the germline V gene (reference sequence). CDR3 in DNA: TGCGCCAGCAGCGCGCCGAGGAGCCCATGGCCCCAGCATTTT. Its protein is CASSAPRSPWPQHF.

This chain links TRBV5-1 with TRBJ2-7, with D perhaps given as TRBD1 or TRBD2 (6 bases each). Germline V CDR1 and CDR2: SGHRS, YFSETQ. The CDR3 consists of 13 residues. The V end lost 4 bases, the J end lost 7 bases, and 15 bases lay between the germline ends. The DNA for the CDR3 is TGCGCCAGCAGCCCGGGGGCTACTTGGGAGCAGTACTTC. As protein: CASSPGATWEQYF.